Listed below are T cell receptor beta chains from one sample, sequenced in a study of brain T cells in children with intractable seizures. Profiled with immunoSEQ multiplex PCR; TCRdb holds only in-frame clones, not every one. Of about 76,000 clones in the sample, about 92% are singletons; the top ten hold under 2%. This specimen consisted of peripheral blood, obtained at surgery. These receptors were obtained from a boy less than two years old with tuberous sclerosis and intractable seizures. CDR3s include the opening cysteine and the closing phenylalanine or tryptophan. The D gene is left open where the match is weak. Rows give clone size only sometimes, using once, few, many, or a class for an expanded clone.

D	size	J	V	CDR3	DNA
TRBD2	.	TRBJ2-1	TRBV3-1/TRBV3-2	CASSQEFRLAGGPSNEQFF	TGTGCCAGCAGCCAAGAATTCCGGCTAGCGGGGGGGCCGAGCAATGAGCAGTTCTTC
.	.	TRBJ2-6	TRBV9	CASSPIPTGANVLTF	TGTGCCAGCAGCCCAATCCCGACTGGGGCCAACGTCCTGACTTTC
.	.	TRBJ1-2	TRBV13	CASSEHGQGTNYGYTF	TGTGCCAGCAGCGAACATGGCCAGGGGACCAACTATGGCTACACCTTC
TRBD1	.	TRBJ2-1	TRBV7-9	CASSLAPGQGGFF	TGTGCCAGCAGCTTGGCCCCGGGACAGGGGGGGTTCTTC
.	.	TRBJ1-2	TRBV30	CAWKWTKGGYTF	TGTGCCTGGAAGTGGACAAAAGGGGGCTACACCTTC
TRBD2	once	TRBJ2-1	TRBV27	CASSLVPSGIGNEQFF	TGTGCCAGCAGTTTAGTGCCTAGCGGGATAGGGAATGAGCAGTTCTTC
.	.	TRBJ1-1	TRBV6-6	CASSYSSGMNTEAFF	TGTGCCAGCAGTTACTCATCCGGTATGAACACTGAAGCTTTCTTT
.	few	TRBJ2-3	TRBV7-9	CASSLISTDTQYF	TGTGCCAGCAGCTTGATCAGCACAGATACGCAGTATTTT
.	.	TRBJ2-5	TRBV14	CASSQDRGRGQGETQYF	TGTGCCAGCAGCCAAGATAGAGGCAGGGGCCAGGGAGAGACCCAGTACTTC
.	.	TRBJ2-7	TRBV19	CASSIDFTARVYEQYF	TGTGCCAGTAGTATAGATTTCACGGCCCGGGTATACGAGCAGTACTTC
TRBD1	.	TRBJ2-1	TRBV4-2	CASSHYRQGVDNEQFF	TGTGCCAGCAGCCACTATCGACAGGGGGTTGACAATGAGCAGTTCTTC
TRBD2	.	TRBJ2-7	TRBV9	CASSVSLLADEQYF	TGTGCCAGCAGCGTATCCCTCCTAGCGGACGAGCAGTACTTC
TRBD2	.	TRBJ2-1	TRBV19	CASSKAAPSGRSDEQFF	TGTGCCAGTAGTAAAGCCGCCCCTAGCGGGAGGAGCGATGAGCAGTTCTTC
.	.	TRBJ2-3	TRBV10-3	CAISESTLQFVDTQYF	TGTGCCATCAGTGAGTCGACTCTCCAATTCGTGGATACGCAGTATTTT
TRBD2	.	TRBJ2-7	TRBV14	CASSQGLAEIYEQYF	TGTGCCAGCAGCCAGGGACTAGCGGAGATCTACGAGCAGTACTTC
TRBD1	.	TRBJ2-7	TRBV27	CASSPRGSSYEQYF	TGTGCCAGCAGTCCCAGGGGGTCCTCCTACGAGCAGTACTTC
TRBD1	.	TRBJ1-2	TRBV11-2	CASSFRGGYYGYTF	TGTGCCAGCAGCTTTAGAGGGGGCTACTATGGCTACACCTTC
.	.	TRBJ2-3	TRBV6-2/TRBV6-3	CASSAPRGQSTDTQYF	TGTGCCAGCAGTGCCCCCAGGGGACAAAGCACAGATACGCAGTATTTT
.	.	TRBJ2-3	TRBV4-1	CASSQGATSDTQYF	TGCGCCAGCAGCCAGGGGGCTACCTCGGATACGCAGTATTTT
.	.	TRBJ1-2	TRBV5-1	CASSLEFWQGPKANYGYTF	TGCGCCAGCAGCTTGGAATTTTGGCAGGGACCAAAAGCTAACTATGGCTACACCTTC
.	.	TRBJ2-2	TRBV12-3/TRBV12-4	CASSYLGAGELFF	TGTGCCAGCAGTTACCTAGGCGCCGGGGAGCTGTTTTTT
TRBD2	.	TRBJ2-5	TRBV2	CASSSTSGKETQYF	TGTGCCAGCAGTTCGACTAGCGGCAAAGAGACCCAGTACTTC
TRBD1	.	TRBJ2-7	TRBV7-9	CASSPGTVNEQYF	TGTGCCAGCAGCCCCGGGACAGTGAACGAGCAGTACTTC
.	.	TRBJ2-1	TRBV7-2	CASSLGLLNNEQFF	TGTGCCAGCAGCTTAGGCCTCCTCAACAATGAGCAGTTCTTC
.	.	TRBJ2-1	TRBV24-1	CATSARPLNSYNEQFF	TGTGCCACCAGTGCTCGACCGCTTAACTCCTACAATGAGCAGTTCTTC
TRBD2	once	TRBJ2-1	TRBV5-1	CASSFSGTSGYNEQFF	TGCGCCAGCAGCTTCTCGGGGACTAGCGGTTACAATGAGCAGTTCTTC
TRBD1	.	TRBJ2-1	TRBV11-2	CASSIDRVTYNEQFF	TGTGCCAGCAGCATAGACAGGGTGACCTACAATGAGCAGTTCTTC
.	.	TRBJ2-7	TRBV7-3	CASSLDRYSTEQYF	TGTGCCAGCAGCTTAGACAGGTACTCTACGGAGCAGTACTTC
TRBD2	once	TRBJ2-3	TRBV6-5	CASSLTSATTDTQYF	TGTGCCAGCAGCCTAACTAGCGCAACCACAGATACGCAGTATTTT
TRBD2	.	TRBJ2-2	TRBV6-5	CASGGGGNTGELFF	TGTGCCAGCGGGGGGGGAGGGAACACCGGGGAGCTGTTTTTT
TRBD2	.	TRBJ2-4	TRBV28	CASSLGLAGGEGAKNIQYF	TGTGCCAGCAGTTTAGGCCTAGCGGGAGGGGAGGGAGCCAAAAACATTCAGTACTTC
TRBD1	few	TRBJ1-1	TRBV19	CASSISWQGANTEAFF	TGTGCCAGTAGTATATCATGGCAGGGGGCCAACACTGAAGCTTTCTTT
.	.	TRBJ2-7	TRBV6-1	CASSEYAGNYEQYF	TGTGCCAGCAGTGAATATGCAGGGAACTACGAGCAGTACTTC
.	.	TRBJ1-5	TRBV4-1	CASSQDWRGWGKEINQPQHF	TGCGCCAGCAGCCAAGATTGGAGGGGATGGGGTAAGGAGATTAATCAGCCCCAGCATTTT
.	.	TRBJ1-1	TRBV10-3	CAISLGTEAFF	TGTGCCATCAGTCTGGGGACTGAAGCTTTCTTT
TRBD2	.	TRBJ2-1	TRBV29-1	CSVVGSAGGNEQFF	TGCAGCGTTGTGGGTAGCGCCGGGGGGAATGAGCAGTTCTTC
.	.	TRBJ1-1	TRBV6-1	CASSEFGRWTEAFF	TGTGCCAGCAGTGAATTCGGGAGATGGACTGAAGCTTTCTTT
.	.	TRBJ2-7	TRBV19	CASSVYTGHYEQYF	TGTGCCAGTAGCGTGTACACGGGTCACTACGAGCAGTACTTC
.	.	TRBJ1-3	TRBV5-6	CASSLAGAGNTIYF	TGTGCCAGCAGCTTGGCGGGGGCTGGAAACACCATATATTTT
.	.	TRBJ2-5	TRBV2	CASSETQLQETQYF	TGTGCCAGCAGTGAGACGCAGCTCCAAGAGACCCAGTACTTC
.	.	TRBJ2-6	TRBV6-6	CASSHIGGRSSGANVLTF	TGTGCCAGCAGTCATATTGGGGGTAGGTCGTCTGGGGCCAACGTCCTGACTTTC